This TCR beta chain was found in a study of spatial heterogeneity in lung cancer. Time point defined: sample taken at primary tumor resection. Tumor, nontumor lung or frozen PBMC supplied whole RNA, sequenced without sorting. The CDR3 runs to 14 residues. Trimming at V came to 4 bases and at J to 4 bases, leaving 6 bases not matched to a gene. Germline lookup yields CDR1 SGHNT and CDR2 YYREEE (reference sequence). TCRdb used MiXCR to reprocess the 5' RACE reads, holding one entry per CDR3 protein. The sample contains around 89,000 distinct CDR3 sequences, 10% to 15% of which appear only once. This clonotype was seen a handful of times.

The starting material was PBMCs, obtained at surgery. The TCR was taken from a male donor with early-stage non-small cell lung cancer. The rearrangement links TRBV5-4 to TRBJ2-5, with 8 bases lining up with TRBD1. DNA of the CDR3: TGTGCCAGCAGCGCGACCGGGACAGGAGAGACCCAGTACTTC. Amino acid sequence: CASSATGTGETQYF.